Listed below are T cell receptor beta chains from one sample, sequenced in a study of blood T cell repertoires in COVID-19. Generated by immunoSEQ multiplex PCR, the TCRdb table keeps only in-frame clones and is missing some. This table has some 530,000 clones, about 88% appearing once. Sequenced material: PBMCs or T cells enriched from blood (not recorded which). Receptors originate from an older woman who had recovered from COVID-19. CDR3s include the opening cysteine and the closing phenylalanine or tryptophan. A D gene is named only where the DNA matches it firmly. Some rows have no size entry. The others give once, few or many, or a class for an expanded clone.

TRBJ2-1	.	TRBV9	.	TGTGCCAGCAGCCCCGGGACCTACAATGAGCAGTTCTTC	CASSPGTYNEQFF
TRBJ2-1	.	TRBV24-1	.	TGTGCCACCAGCCAGGTCTACAATGAGCAGTTCTTC	CATSQVYNEQFF
TRBJ1-4	.	TRBV7-9	TRBD1	TGTGCCAGCAGCTTCTCGACAGGGCCTGAAAAACTGTTTTTT	CASSFSTGPEKLFF
TRBJ2-3	.	TRBV19	TRBD2	TGTGCCAGTAGTATATTAGGACTAGCGGGGGGGTACAACCCCACAGATACGCAGTATTTT	CASSILGLAGGYNPTDTQYF
TRBJ1-2	.	TRBV15	TRBD1	TGTGCCATCTTGGACAGGGACGGCTATGGCTACACCTTC	CAILDRDGYGYTF
TRBJ1-5	few	TRBV6-5	.	TGTGCCAGCAGACCGAGACAGGATAGCAATCAGCCCCAGCATTTT	CASRPRQDSNQPQHF
TRBJ1-2	.	TRBV20-1	.	TGCAGTGCCTTCCTTTCAGGTGGCTACACCTTC	CSAFLSGGYTF
TRBJ2-3	.	TRBV27	.	TGTGCCAGCAGTGATTATAGCCTCGGAGCAGATACGCAGTATTTT	CASSDYSLGADTQYF
TRBJ2-4	.	TRBV28	.	TGTGCCAGCAGACCCCCCGAGAAAGACATTCAGTACTTC	CASRPPEKDIQYF
TRBJ1-5	.	TRBV7-8	.	TGTGCCAGCAGCTTAGCGGTCCAGGGTATTGGCAATCAGCCCCAGCATTTT	CASSLAVQGIGNQPQHF
TRBJ2-3	once	TRBV6-5	.	TGTGCCAGCAGTTTACAACAGTCGACAGATACGCAGTATTTT	CASSLQQSTDTQYF
TRBJ2-3	.	TRBV6-5	.	TGTGCCAGCTCCAGGGGGGAACTCGGGGCAGATACGCAGTATTTT	CASSRGELGADTQYF
TRBJ2-7	.	TRBV5-1	.	TGCGCCAGCAGCGTGGCCGGAGGCCCCTACGAGCAGTACTTC	CASSVAGGPYEQYF
TRBJ2-3	.	TRBV5-1	TRBD1	TGCGCCAGCAGCCTAGACAGGGTCGCGACAGATACGCAGTATTTT	CASSLDRVATDTQYF
TRBJ1-2	.	TRBV5-5	TRBD1	TGTGCCAGCAGCCCCGGGACAGCTAACTATGGCTACACCTTC	CASSPGTANYGYTF
TRBJ2-3	.	TRBV5-6	.	TGTGCCAGCACGCCGGCAGGGATCAGCACAGATACGCAGTATTTT	CASTPAGISTDTQYF
TRBJ2-3	.	TRBV6-5	.	TGTGCCAGCAGTTATAGGGGCCCGAGTCAGGATACGCAGTATTTT	CASSYRGPSQDTQYF
TRBJ1-5	.	TRBV6-1	TRBD1	TGTGCCAGCAGCCCGGGACAGGGAAGACAGCCCCAGCATTTT	CASSPGQGRQPQHF
TRBJ1-3	once	TRBV4-1	.	TGCGCCAGCAGCCGGGAACAGGAAGCTGGAAACACCATATATTTT	CASSREQEAGNTIYF
TRBJ2-3	.	TRBV19	TRBD2	TGTGCCAGTAGTAAGCTAGCGGGGGGCACAGATACGCAGTATTTT	CASSKLAGGTDTQYF
TRBJ1-2	.	TRBV19	TRBD1	TGTGCCAGTAGCACCCGGGACAGGAGGTATGGCTACACCTTC	CASSTRDRRYGYTF
TRBJ2-5	.	TRBV7-2	.	TGTGCCAGCAGGGGTAGACGGGGGGCGGATGAGACCCAGTACTTC	CASRGRRGADETQYF
TRBJ2-2	once	TRBV5-1	.	TGCGCCAGCAGGGCGGGCACCGGGGAGCTGTTTTTT	CASRAGTGELFF
TRBJ2-7	.	TRBV7-9	.	TGTGCCAGCAGCTTCGCCAGATACGAGCAGTACTTC	CASSFARYEQYF
TRBJ2-1	.	TRBV2	.	TGTGCCAGCAGTGATAGTAGCCCCAATGAGCAGTTCTTC	CASSDSSPNEQFF
TRBJ2-3	.	TRBV6-5	.	TGTGCCAGCAGAACCCGAGCAGGGCGGACAGATACGCAGTATTTT	CASRTRAGRTDTQYF
TRBJ1-1	.	TRBV6-1	.	TGTGCCAGCAGTAAAGCCCATCTGAACACTGAAGCTTTCTTT	CASSKAHLNTEAFF
TRBJ2-1	.	TRBV10-3	TRBD2	TGTGCCATCAGTGGAAAGGGAGGGGCGAGCTCCTACAATGAGCAGTTCTTC	CAISGKGGASSYNEQFF
TRBJ2-1	.	TRBV11-3	.	TGTGCCAGCAGCTTACTCGGTGAGCAGTTCTTC	CASSLLGEQFF
TRBJ1-3	.	TRBV5-1	.	TGCGCCAGCAGCACAGAGACCCTCTCTGGAAACACCATATATTTT	CASSTETLSGNTIYF
TRBJ1-3	.	TRBV18	.	TGTGCCAGCGCCGACCAGGGGCTCTCTGGAAACACCATATATTTT	CASADQGLSGNTIYF
TRBJ2-1	.	TRBV1	.	TGCACCAGCAGCCATGGACTAGCGGAACCAACGAACAATGAGCAGTTCTTC	CTSSHGLAEPTNNEQFF
TRBJ2-3	.	TRBV29-1	.	TGCAGCGTTTACGACACGGCCGCAGATACGCAGTATTTT	CSVYDTAADTQYF